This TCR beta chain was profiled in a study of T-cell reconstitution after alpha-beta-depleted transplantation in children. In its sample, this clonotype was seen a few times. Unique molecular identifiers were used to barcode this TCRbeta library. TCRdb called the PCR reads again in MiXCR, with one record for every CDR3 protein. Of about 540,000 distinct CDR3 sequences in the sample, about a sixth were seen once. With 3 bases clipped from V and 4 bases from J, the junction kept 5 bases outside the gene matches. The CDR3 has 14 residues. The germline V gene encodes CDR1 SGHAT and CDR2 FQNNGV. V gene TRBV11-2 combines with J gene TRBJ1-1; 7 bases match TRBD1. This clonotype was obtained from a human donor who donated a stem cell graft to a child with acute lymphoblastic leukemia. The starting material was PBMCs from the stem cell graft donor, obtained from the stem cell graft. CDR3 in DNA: TGTGCCAGCAGCTTCTACAGGGGAACCACTGAAGCTTTCTTT. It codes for CASSFYRGTTEAFF.